This TCR beta chain was profiled in a study of regulatory T cells in long-lasting Graves disease. General study points: Authors noted too few samples as a limitation. Among the persistent patients, about 3,000 public clonotypes were shared, more than the approximately 1,000 shared among new patients.

A word on this clonotype: Its antigen is undetermined.

Time point defined: newly diagnosed GD, antithyroid drugs for less than 3 months. PBMC RNA served as the TCR library source. Recruitment took place at an endocrinology department in Xi'an, China. EDTA tubes collected roughly 9.6 milliliters of peripheral blood. V dropped 5 bases and J dropped 2; count of bases not matched to a gene: 9. The CDR3 runs 17 residues. The V gene's germline CDR1 is SGHNT and CDR2 YENEEA. For TCR beta, libraries came from iRepertoire HTBI primers and Arm-PCR of CDR3 regions. One entry per CDR3 protein, called by TCRdb with MiXCR from the multiplex PCR reads. The sample shows about 470,000 distinct CDR3 sequences, 15% of them seen only once. This same sample was also part of a study on T cells in Graves' hyperthyroidism and ophthalmopathy.

This sample comprised peripheral blood mononuclear cells (PBMCs), obtained at new diagnosis, from a patient treated with antithyroid drugs. The sequence was obtained from a woman aged 30 to 39 with Graves disease. The chain has TRBV11-3 and TRBJ2-3; 11 bases match TRBD2. CDR3 in DNA: TGTGCCAGCAGCGGTCGGACTAGCGGGTTCTCCACAGATACGCAGTATTTT. This encodes CASSGRTSGFSTDTQYF.